This T cell receptor beta chain was identified in a study of CD4 T cell repertoires in COVID-19 (dated by TCRdb to about 2021). Concerning the study at large: For cross-reactivity analysis, CFSE-low cells were expanded with IL-2 for nine to eleven days, then relabeled and restimulated with spike proteins from other coronaviruses. In COVID-19-recovered individuals, the study described naturally processed CD4+ T cell responses to SARS-CoV-2 spike and nucleoprotein and used TCR Vbeta sequencing to evaluate clonal composition. In a few recovered individuals, the researchers analyzed the TCR Vbeta repertoire of SARS-CoV-2-reactive T cells at the subset level. The research as a whole found: Between 7 and 25% of SARS-CoV-2 clonotypes were also found in SARS-CoV and/or HKU1 spike-stimulated secondary cultures, consistent with cross-reactivity. Several of the most expanded SARS-CoV-2-reactive clonotypes were present in two or all three memory subsets, which suggests intraclonal diversification.

About this clone itself: Which antigen it targets is not known. One base away there is no much larger clone; base qualities are not given.

The time point label, read with the paper, signifies: sample from a COVID-19-recovered individual after infection. The donors were patients who had gone through COVID-19 ranging from mild to severe and had recovered. Memory T cell samples that were not cultured went straight to sequencing right after ex vivo isolation. From peripheral blood mononuclear cells, the researchers isolated CD4+ total memory, central memory, effector memory and circulating T follicular helper cells. From the germline V gene (reference sequence), CDR1 is SGHNT and CDR2 is YYREEE. V drops 4 bases and J drops 4 bases, leaving 11 bases in between. The CDR3 sequence holds 13 residues, the cysteine and phenylalanine included. The sequence is cut down to CDR3 DNA, 39 bases in frame from base 1. The library was built by means of the immunoSEQ multiplex PCR assay. In the source study's methods: Repertoire overlap between subsets was quantified using the Chao-Jaccard similarity index and counts of shared clonotypes. TCRdb's version of the immuneACCESS table is confined to in-frame rearrangements and falls short of the full clone set. An unresolved V gene accounts for under half of the shortfall where checked; the remainder is of unknown origin. V, J and clone size are those of that table, while D and trimming were read from the DNA. The sample table lists some 71,000 clones, around four fifths of them with a count of one. The ten top clones hold 0.45% to 0.7% of the sample.

This chain joins TRBV5-4 to TRBJ1-2; the D gene lacks a confident call. The sample here was CD4+ T cells from peripheral blood, taken after recovery from COVID-19. The receptor's source is a human donor who had COVID-19. Read as DNA, the sequence is TGTGCCAGCAGCCTGGGCAGGATCTATGGCTACACCTTC. Its product reads: CASSLGRIYGYTF.